There are a few counts of the clone carrying this T cell receptor beta chain. Its matching antigen is unknown. This sample stems from a study of T-cell reconstitution after alpha-beta-depleted transplantation in children. Preparation of the TCRbeta library was carried out with unique molecular identifiers. A single record per CDR3 protein comes from TCRdb applying MiXCR to the PCR reads. The profile covers 500,000 or so distinct CDR3 sequences, with about an eighth appearing a single time and around 15% taken by the ten largest. The CDR3 covers 13 residues. The V gene's germline CDR1 is ENHRY and CDR2 SYGVKD. J was trimmed by 6 bases and V by 4 bases; bases with no gene match: 3. General observations from the study: By about two months after transplant, alpha-beta T cells reportedly arose from several hundred graft clones that had expanded. The high TCRbeta diversity at day 60 in some patients came from surviving recipient T cells and thymic progenitors. The main origin of T-cell counts and diversity one year after transplant was newly produced T cells.

Sequenced material: PBMCs, mostly from graft donor cells, taken 180 days after TCRalphabeta/CD19-depleted stem cell transplant. The origin of this receptor is a female patient between 2 and 10 years old who had a stem cell transplant for aplastic anemia, so the T cells may come from the graft donor. This rearrangement joins TRBV10-3 to TRBJ2-1, with 7 bases fitting TRBD2. The CDR3 sequence: CAISGTGGNEQFF. The CDR3 DNA is TGTGCCATCAGTGGGACGGGGGGCAATGAGCAGTTCTTC.